These 20 T cell receptor beta chains were all obtained from the same sample, sequenced in a study of blood T cells in healthy people across ages. Combining a sample-barcoded 5' primer with a J-beta primer mix, a second PCR ran for 7 to 11 cycles. TCRdb re-called the 5' RACE reads with MiXCR, one entry per CDR3 protein. Of 1.5 million or so distinct CDR3 sequences listed, about 43% are singletons. Input material: blood. Receptors originate from a woman younger than 35 in good health.

The chain links TRBV20-1 to TRBJ1-4; the D gene is possibly TRBD1 (5 bases). The germline V and J ends were trimmed by 0 bases and 6 bases, with 14 bases remaining between them. The CDR3 is 15 residues long. The germline V gene encodes CDR1 DFQATT and CDR2 SNEGSKA (reference sequence). In DNA form, the CDR3 reads TGCAGTGCTAGAGAGGGTCAGGGTTCGTATGAAAAACTGTTTTTT. This sequence encodes CSAREGQGSYEKLFF.

This clonotype appeared a single time. V and J are TRBV2 and TRBJ2-7, with D possibly being TRBD1 or TRBD2 (5 bases each). Trimming stripped 4 bases from V and 1 base from J, with 14 bases between. CDR3 size: 15 residues. Germline V lookup: CDR1 SNHLY, CDR2 FYNNEI. The CDR3 DNA follows: TGTGCCAGCAGTGTTACCCGGGACCGGTCCTACGAGCAGTACTTC. It codes for CASSVTRDRSYEQYF. The variable domain in full, completed from reference TRBV2 and TRBJ2-7, reads EPEVTQTPSHQVTQMGQEVILRCVPISNHLYFYWYRQILGQKVEFLVSFYNNEISEKSEIFDDQFSVERPDGSNFTLKIRSTKLEDSAMYFCASSVTRDRSYEQYFGPGTRLTVT.

The V call is TRBV9, the J call TRBJ2-7; D is uncertain. V was shortened by 0 bases and J by 3 bases, with 7 bases between the two germline ends. The germline gives CDR1 SGDLS, CDR2 YYNGEE. The CDR3 sequence is 13 residues long. The DNA for the CDR3 is TGTGCCAGCAGCGTAGATCCAGGCTACGAGCAGTACTTC. This encodes CASSVDPGYEQYF.

The table lists this clonotype with a few counts. The V gene is TRBV27, the J gene TRBJ2-7; tentative D call: TRBD2 (6 bases). The V gene's germline CDR1 is MNHEY and CDR2 SMNVEV (reference sequence). Trimming shortened V by 7 bases and J by 2 bases, and 9 bases separated the two germline ends. The CDR3 consists of 12 residues. The CDR3 loop reads CASMGGPYEQYF. Written as DNA, the CDR3 is TGTGCCAGCATGGGGGGTCCCTACGAGCAGTACTTC.

V and J are TRBV7-9 and TRBJ2-5; D is undetermined. Germline V lookup: CDR1 SEHNR, CDR2 FQNEAQ (reference sequence). V was clipped by 5 bases and J by 11 bases, with 18 bases between them. The CDR3 runs 13 residues. The CDR3 DNA reads TGTGCCAGCAGCCCCTCAAACCTAGATGAGCAGTACTTC. Amino acids: CASSPSNLDEQYF.

This chain links TRBV7-9 with TRBJ1-2, with TRBD1 matching 7 bases. V lost 5 bases to trimming and J lost 0 bases; unmatched junction nucleotides: 9. Germline-derived CDR1 and CDR2 are SEHNR and FQNEAQ (reference sequence). The CDR3 has 16 residues. CDR3 DNA: TGTGCCAGCAGCGCCGGGACAGACAGAGCTAACTATGGCTACACCTTC. This gives the protein CASSAGTDRANYGYTF.

This clonotype was counted only a few times. This chain uses TRBV3-1 with TRBJ1-2; D is unclear. This CDR3 spans 14 amino acids. The germline V and J ends were trimmed by 0 bases and 7 bases, with 12 bases remaining between them. Germline CDR1 is LGHDT and CDR2 is YNNKEL (reference sequence). The CDR3 DNA is TGTGCCAGCAGCCAAGAAGGGTCGGGAGGTGGCTACACCTTC. Translation gives CASSQEGSGGGYTF.

The table lists this clonotype with many counts. V gene TRBV20-1 combines with J gene TRBJ2-4; the match to TRBD2 covers 8 bases. Germline CDR1 reads DFQATT; CDR2 reads SNEGSKA (reference sequence). Trimming cost V 5 bases and J 6 bases; bases outside gene matches: 9. The length of the CDR3 is 14 residues. The CDR3 here is CSALTTSGGNIQYF. In DNA form, the CDR3 reads TGCAGTGCTCTCACAACTAGCGGAGGAAACATTCAGTACTTC.

The chain is built from TRBV7-2 and TRBJ2-1; D not resolved. V lost 5 bases to trimming and J lost 6 bases, with 11 bases between them. CDR3 length: 13 amino acids. CDR1 is SGHTA and CDR2 is FQGNSA in the germline V gene. CDR3 region: CASSAQNFNEQFF. CDR3 bases: TGTGCCAGCAGCGCCCAGAATTTCAATGAGCAGTTCTTC. Based on the CDR3 plus reference TRBV7-2 and TRBJ2-1, the full variable domain is GAGVSQSPSNKVTEKGKDVELRCDPISGHTALYWYRQSLGQGLEFLIYFQGNSAPDKSGLPSDRFSAERTGGSVSTLTIQRTQQEDSAVYLCASSAQNFNEQFFGPGTRLTVL.

J is TRBJ1-5 and V is TRBV28; D gene unclear. The CDR3 has 13 amino acids. Per the germline V gene, CDR1 is MDHEN and CDR2 is SYDVKM. The V end lost 7 bases, the J end lost 5 bases, and 12 bases lay between the germline ends. CDR3 sequence reads: CASNRRGDQPQHF. DNA for the CDR3: TGTGCCAGCAACCGCAGAGGTGATCAGCCCCAGCATTTT.

The genes are TRBV28 and TRBJ2-1; either TRBD1 or TRBD2 may supply D (5 bases each). Near its end, the DNA agrees better with TRBJ2-7, so the J call may be wrong. Germline loops: CDR1 MDHEN, CDR2 SYDVKM. This CDR3 spans 19 amino acids. CDR3 in amino acids: CASTIRPHSGTPSYNEQYF. The DNA for the CDR3 is TGTGCCAGCACTATCCGGCCCCACTCCGGGACCCCGTCCTACAATGAGCAGTACTTC.

The V gene is TRBV20-1, the J gene TRBJ1-5, with 11 bases lining up with TRBD1. Trimming took 6 bases from V and 15 from J; bases not matched to a gene: 13. The V gene's germline CDR1 is DFQATT and CDR2 SNEGSKA (reference sequence). This CDR3 spans 13 amino acids. In nucleotides, the CDR3 is TGCAGTGCGACCCGGACAGGGGGCGATCCCGGGCATTTT. It yields the protein CSATRTGGDPGHF.

This clonotype was seen many times. This chain links TRBV5-6 with TRBJ1-4; D uncertain. Germline V gene lookup returns CDR1 SGHDT and CDR2 YYEEEE. There are 13 residues in the CDR3. The V end was cut by 1 base, the J end by 3 bases, with 4 bases between. The CDR3 sequence: CASSLRANEKLFF. In DNA form, the CDR3 reads TGTGCCAGCAGCTTGAGGGCTAATGAAAAACTGTTTTTT.

This sequence joins TRBV24-1 and TRBJ2-1, with 8 bases identical to TRBD1. The CDR3 totals 15 residues. CDR1 and CDR2 (germline): KGHDR, SFDVKD. Trimming cost V 1 base and J 6 bases; bases outside gene matches: 4. DNA of the CDR3: TGTGCCACCAGTGATTTCAGGACAGGGTTCAATGAGCAGTTCTTC. This translates into CATSDFRTGFNEQFF.

The gene calls are TRBV29-1 and TRBJ1-2, with D possibly matching TRBD1 (6 bases). The CDR3 has 18 residues. V was shortened by 0 bases and J by 2 bases, with 22 bases between the two germline ends. CDR1 SQVTM and CDR2 ANQGSEA come from the germline V gene. The CDR3 sequence: CSVEDQMLGGRGNYGYTF. In DNA, the CDR3 is TGCAGCGTTGAAGATCAGATGCTAGGGGGACGGGGAAACTATGGCTACACCTTC. Filled out from reference TRBV29-1 and TRBJ1-2, the complete variable domain reads SAVISQKPSRDICQRGTSLTIQCQVDSQVTMMFWYRQQPGQSLTLIATANQGSEATYESGFVIDKFPISRPNLTFSTLTVSNMSPEDSSIYLCSVEDQMLGGRGNYGYTFGSGTRLTVV.

Only a few counts were recorded for this clonotype. This chain joins TRBV4-1 and TRBJ2-5; 11 bases fit TRBD2. V shed 2 bases and J 3 bases; nucleotides not matched to a gene: 5. The V gene's germline CDR1 is MGHRA and CDR2 YSYEKL. CDR3 length: 16 residues. CDR3 sequence (DNA): TGCGCCAGCAGCCAAATAGCGGGGGGGCTCGAAGAGACCCAGTACTTC. Translating it yields CASSQIAGGLEETQYF.

This clonotype was counted between two and nine times. The chain recombines TRBV24-1 with TRBJ1-5; 9 nucleotides agree with TRBD1. The CDR3 is 16 amino acids. Losses at the gene ends were 3 bases for V and 2 bases for J; bases not matched to a gene: 4. Germline CDR1 is KGHDR and CDR2 is SFDVKD. The CDR3 DNA is TGTGCCACCAGTGATCCCAGGACAGGGGGCAATCAGCCCCAGCATTTT. It translates to CATSDPRTGGNQPQHF.

The V and J genes are TRBV20-1 and TRBJ2-7, with 9 positions matching TRBD1. Germline V gene data show CDR1 as DFQATT and CDR2 as SNEGSKA (reference sequence). Trimming took 6 bases from V and 0 from J; bases not matched to a gene: 9. There are 15 residues in the CDR3. The CDR3 nucleotides are TGCAGTGCCAACGAACAGGGGGCGACCTCCTACGAGCAGTACTTC. It codes for CSANEQGATSYEQYF.

To note about this clonotype: The germline gene is not matched at one end of the junction; a read error may be the cause. The chain employs TRBV25-1 and TRBJ2-7, with unresolved D. The CDR3 is made up of 15 amino acids. Germline V gene data show CDR1 as MGHDK and CDR2 as SYGVNS. The DNA for the CDR3 is TGTGTCAGCAGTAACGGGCCTGGAAGTTGGTACGAGCAGTACTTC. Protein: CVSSNGPGSWYEQYF.

The chain has TRBV12-3 or TRBV12-4 and TRBJ2-2; tentative D call: TRBD2 (6 bases). The CDR3 sequence is 15 residues long. Trimming pared 2 bases from V and 1 base from J, leaving 8 bases between. CDR3 in DNA: TGTGCCAGCAGTTTACGGGACTTGAACACCGGGGAGCTGTTTTTT. Amino acids: CASSLRDLNTGELFF.